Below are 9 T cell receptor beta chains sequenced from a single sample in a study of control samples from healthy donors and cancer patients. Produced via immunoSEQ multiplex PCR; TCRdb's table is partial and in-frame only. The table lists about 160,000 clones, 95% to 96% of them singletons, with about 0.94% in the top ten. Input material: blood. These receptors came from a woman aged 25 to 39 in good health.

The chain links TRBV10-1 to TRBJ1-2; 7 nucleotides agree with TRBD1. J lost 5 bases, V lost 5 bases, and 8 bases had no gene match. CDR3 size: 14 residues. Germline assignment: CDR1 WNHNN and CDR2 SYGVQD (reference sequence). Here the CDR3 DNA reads TGCGCCAGCAGTAACGGGACAGTGAGATATGGCTACACCTTC. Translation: CASSNGTVRYGYTF.

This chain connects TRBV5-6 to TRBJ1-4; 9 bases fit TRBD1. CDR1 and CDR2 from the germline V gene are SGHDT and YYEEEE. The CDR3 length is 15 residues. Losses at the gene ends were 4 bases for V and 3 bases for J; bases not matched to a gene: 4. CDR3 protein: CASSVQGASNEKLFF. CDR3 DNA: TGTGCCAGCAGCGTACAGGGGGCTTCTAATGAAAAACTGTTTTTT.

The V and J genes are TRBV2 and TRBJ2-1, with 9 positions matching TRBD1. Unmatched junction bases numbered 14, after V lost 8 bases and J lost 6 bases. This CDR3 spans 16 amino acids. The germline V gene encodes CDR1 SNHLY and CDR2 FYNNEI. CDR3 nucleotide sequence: TGTGCCAGCCCGGGACAGGGAATAAGCAATAGCAATGAGCAGTTCTTC. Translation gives CASPGQGISNSNEQFF.

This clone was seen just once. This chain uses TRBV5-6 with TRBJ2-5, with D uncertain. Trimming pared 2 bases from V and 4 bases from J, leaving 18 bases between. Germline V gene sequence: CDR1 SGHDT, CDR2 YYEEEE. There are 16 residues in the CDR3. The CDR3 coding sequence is TGTGCCAGCAGCTTCGCCGGTAGGCGAGGTGGAGAGACCCAGTACTTC. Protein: CASSFAGRRGGETQYF. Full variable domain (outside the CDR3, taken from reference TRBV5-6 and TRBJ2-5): DAGVTQSPTHLIKTRGQQVTLRCSPKSGHDTVSWYQQALGQGPQFIFQYYEEEERQRGNFPDRFSGHQFPNYSSELNVNALLLGDSALYLCASSFAGRRGGETQYFGPGTRLLVL.

CDR3 region: CAWALRTRTEAFF. The CDR3 DNA reads as TGTGCCTGGGCTCTCAGGACACGGACTGAAGCTTTCTTT. The rearrangement links TRBV30 to TRBJ1-1; D perhaps matches TRBD1 (5 bases). The germline gives CDR1 GTSNPN, CDR2 SVGIG (reference sequence). Between the trimmed V and J ends, which lost 5 bases and 5 bases, there was a span of 15 bases. The CDR3 covers 13 residues.

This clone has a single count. CDR3 sequence (DNA): TGTGCCAGCAGCGTAGATTTCGGGGGGACTAGCGGGAGTAGGTACAATGAGCAGTTCTTC. This encodes CASSVDFGGTSGSRYNEQFF. This chain joins TRBV9 and TRBJ2-1; 14 bases align to TRBD2. The CDR3 consists of 20 residues. Germline CDR1 reads SGDLS; CDR2 reads YYNGEE. The V segment lost 0 bases and the J segment 4 bases; nucleotides outside the gene matches: 12.

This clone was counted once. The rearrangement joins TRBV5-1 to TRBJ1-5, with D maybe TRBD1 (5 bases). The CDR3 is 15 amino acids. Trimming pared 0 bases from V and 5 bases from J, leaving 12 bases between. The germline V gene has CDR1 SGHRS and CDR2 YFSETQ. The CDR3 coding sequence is TGCGCCAGCAGCTTGGGGGCAGGGATGCATCAGCCCCAGCATTTT. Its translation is CASSLGAGMHQPQHF. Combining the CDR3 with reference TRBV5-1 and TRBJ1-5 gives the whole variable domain KAGVTQTPRYLIKTRGQQVTLSCSPISGHRSVSWYQQTPGQGLQFLFEYFSETQRNKGNFPGRFSGRQFSNSRSEMNVSTLELGDSALYLCASSLGAGMHQPQHFGDGTRLSIL.

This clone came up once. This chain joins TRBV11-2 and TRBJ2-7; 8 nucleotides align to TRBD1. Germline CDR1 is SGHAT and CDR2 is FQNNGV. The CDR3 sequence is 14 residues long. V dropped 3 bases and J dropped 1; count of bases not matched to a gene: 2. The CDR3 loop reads CASSLGQASYEQYF. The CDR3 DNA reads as TGTGCCAGCAGCTTGGGACAGGCATCCTACGAGCAGTACTTC.

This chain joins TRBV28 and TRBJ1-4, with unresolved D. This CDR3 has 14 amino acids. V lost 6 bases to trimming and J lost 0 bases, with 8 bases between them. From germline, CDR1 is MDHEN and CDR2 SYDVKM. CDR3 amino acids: CASSPSPTNEKLFF. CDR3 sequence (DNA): TGTGCCAGCAGCCCGAGCCCAACTAATGAAAAACTGTTTTTT.